Shown below are 8 T cell receptor beta chains from a single sample sequenced in a study of PD-L1 blockade in urothelial cancer. Profiled with immunoSEQ multiplex PCR; TCRdb holds only in-frame clones, not every one. Seen here are 60,000 or so clones, around 81% observed once, and the top ten hold 3.2%. Time point defined: pretreatment peripheral blood. The specimen comprised PBMCs, sampled around atezolizumab (anti-PD-L1) treatment. These receptors were collected from a man aged 70 or older with urothelial cancer.

This chain uses TRBV6-4 with TRBJ2-1; D unclear. Trimming shortened V by 2 bases and J by 4 bases, and 12 bases separated the two germline ends. CDR3 size: 15 residues. Germline lookup yields CDR1 MRHNA and CDR2 SNTAGT. The CDR3 coding sequence is TGTGCCAGCAGTGACCTAAACGGCAGGTACAATGAGCAGTTCTTC. It codes for CASSDLNGRYNEQFF.

This clone was observed a single time. The rearrangement links TRBV5-1 to TRBJ2-6; tentative D call: TRBD1 (6 bases). V was trimmed by 4 bases and J by 1 base, leaving 9 bases between them. CDR1 and CDR2 from the germline V gene are SGHRS and YFSETQ. The CDR3 has 15 amino acids. This CDR3 is CASSRTGSGANVLTF. CDR3 sequence (DNA): TGCGCCAGCAGCCGCACAGGGTCTGGGGCCAACGTCCTGACTTTC.

The CDR3 region has the DNA TGTGCCAGCAGTCTATCGGGATACGAGCAGTACTTC. Translation: CASSLSGYEQYF. The chain joins TRBV9 to TRBJ2-7; a possible D gene is TRBD2 (5 bases). Germline values: CDR1 SGDLS, CDR2 YYNGEE. The V and J ends lost 5 bases and 4 bases respectively, with 10 bases between them. This CDR3 is 12 amino acids long.

Within the sample, this clone is medium-sized. The chain uses TRBV5-8 and TRBJ2-2, with D perhaps matching TRBD2 (5 bases). Deletions cut 4 bases from V and 6 bases from J, with 13 bases between. Germline V CDR1 and CDR2: SGHTS, YDEGEE. The CDR3 has 14 residues. The chain's CDR3 is CASSLRGNPGELFF. CDR3 nucleotide sequence: TGTGCCAGCAGCCTGCGAGGGAATCCCGGGGAGCTGTTTTTT.

The CDR3 sequence is CASSLVGWVPGTVSYEQYF. In DNA, the CDR3 is TGTGCCAGCAGCTTAGTGGGCTGGGTCCCCGGGACAGTCTCCTACGAGCAGTACTTC. The chain has TRBV11-3 and TRBJ2-7; 7 nucleotides match TRBD1. After removal of 1 base from V and 0 bases from J, the junction contained 15 bases not matched to a gene. The CDR3 is 19 amino acids. The germline gives CDR1 SGHNT, CDR2 YENEEA.

The chain employs TRBV19 and TRBJ2-7; the match to TRBD1 covers 7 bases. Trimming took 4 bases from V and 3 from J; bases not matched to a gene: 9. The CDR3 sequence is 15 residues long. Per germline, CDR1 LNHDA and CDR2 SQIVND (reference sequence). Here the CDR3 reads CASSKNPGQSYEQYF. The CDR3 region has the DNA TGTGCCAGTAGTAAGAACCCGGGACAGAGCTACGAGCAGTACTTC.

This rearrangement joins TRBV7-3 to TRBJ2-1, with a tentative D call TRBD2 (5 bases). CDR3 length: 15 residues. Germline CDR1 is SGHTA and CDR2 is FQGTGA. V lost 5 bases and J lost 2, with 13 bases in between. In DNA form, the CDR3 reads TGTGCCAGCAGCCCGAGGGCCGGGGCCTACAATGAGCAGTTCTTC. This gives the protein CASSPRAGAYNEQFF.

DNA for the CDR3: TGTGCCAGCAGCCATAGCGGGAGTCGAGATACGCAGTATTTT. Its translation: CASSHSGSRDTQYF. V usage is TRBV5-4 and J usage is TRBJ2-3; 9 bases align to TRBD2. CDR3 length: 14 amino acids. Germline CDR1 reads SGHNT; CDR2 reads YYREEE (reference sequence). V was clipped by 4 bases and J by 5 bases; unmatched bases: 5.